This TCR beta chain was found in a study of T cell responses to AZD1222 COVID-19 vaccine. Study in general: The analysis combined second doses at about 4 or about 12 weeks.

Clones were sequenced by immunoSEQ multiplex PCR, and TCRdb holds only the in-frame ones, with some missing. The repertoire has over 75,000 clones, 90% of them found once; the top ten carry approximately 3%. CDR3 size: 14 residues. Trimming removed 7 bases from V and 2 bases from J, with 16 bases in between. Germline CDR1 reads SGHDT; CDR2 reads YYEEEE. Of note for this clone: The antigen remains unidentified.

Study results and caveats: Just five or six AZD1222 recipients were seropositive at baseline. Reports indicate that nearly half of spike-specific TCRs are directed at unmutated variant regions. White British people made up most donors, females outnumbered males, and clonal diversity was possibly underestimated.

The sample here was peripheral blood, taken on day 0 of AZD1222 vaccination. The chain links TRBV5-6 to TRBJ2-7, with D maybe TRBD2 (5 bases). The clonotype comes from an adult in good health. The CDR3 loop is CASRTASFTYEQYF. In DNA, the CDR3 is TGTGCCAGCCGGACTGCGAGCTTCACCTACGAGCAGTACTTC.